The 14 T cell receptor beta chains given below trace back to one sample, sequenced in a study of blood T cells in healthy people across ages. PCR was performed a second time for about 6 to 12 cycles using a sample-barcoded 5' primer and a J-beta primer mix. Via MiXCR, TCRdb re-called the 5' RACE reads, giving one row per CDR3 protein. Among 700,000 to 1,000,000 distinct CDR3 sequences listed, 44% were seen once. Sample: blood. These receptors were collected from a man in his sixties in good health.

This clonotype was seen more than once but under ten times. The V gene is TRBV4-3, the J gene TRBJ2-1; no definite D call. V gave up 4 bases and J gave up 0 bases, with 10 bases separating them. The CDR3 runs 15 residues. CDR1 and CDR2 from the germline V gene are LGHNA and YSLEER. Written as DNA, the CDR3 is TGCGCCAGCAGCCTGACACCGAGCTCCTACAATGAGCAGTTCTTC. Residues: CASSLTPSSYNEQFF.

The CDR3 nucleotides are TGCAGTGCTACGGGGGTAGACAGGCACTCCTACGAGCAGTACTTC. Its protein product is CSATGVDRHSYEQYF. V gene TRBV20-1 combines with J gene TRBJ2-7; D possibly uses TRBD1 or TRBD2 (6 bases each). Germline values: CDR1 DFQATT, CDR2 SNEGSKA (reference sequence). CDR3 length: 15 amino acids. The V gene lost 4 bases and the J gene lost 0 bases, with 16 bases spanning the gap.

The chain carries TRBV28 and TRBJ2-1; D might be TRBD2 (6 bases). Germline CDR1 is MDHEN and CDR2 is SYDVKM. This CDR3 region has 15 residues. Trimming pared 3 bases from V and 3 bases from J, leaving 12 bases between. The CDR3 bases are TGTGCCAGCAGTTTTATGGGGGGAATCTACAATGAGCAGTTCTTC. Amino acids: CASSFMGGIYNEQFF.

The chain employs TRBV6-6 and TRBJ2-7; TRBD1 is a possible D gene (6 bases). CDR3 size: 15 residues. Germline CDR1 is MNHNY and CDR2 is SVGAGI (reference sequence). Trimming stripped 2 bases from V and 1 base from J, with 12 bases between. The CDR3 here is CASSYGQGWSYEQYF. In DNA form, the CDR3 reads TGTGCCAGCAGTTACGGGCAGGGGTGGTCCTACGAGCAGTACTTC.

This chain uses TRBV7-2 with TRBJ2-3, with a weak D call TRBD1 (5 bases). The CDR3 has 15 residues. Germline lookup yields CDR1 SGHTA and CDR2 FQGNSA. V shed 5 bases and J shed 3 bases, with 15 bases lying between them. The CDR3 DNA reads as TGTGCCAGCAGCCTTAAGACAGTTGGGACAGATACGCAGTATTTT. Residues: CASSLKTVGTDTQYF.

The chain uses TRBV20-1 and TRBJ2-7; TRBD1 aligns across 8 bases. The CDR3 has 14 residues. Germline trimming cut 5 bases from V and 3 bases from J; bases unmatched to any gene: 9. CDR1 DFQATT and CDR2 SNEGSKA come from the germline V gene (reference sequence). The CDR3 DNA is TGCAGTGCTTCTATTGGGGACAGGAGCTACGAGCAGTACTTC. Residues: CSASIGDRSYEQYF.

This clonotype was detected ten times or more. The chain is built from TRBV27 and TRBJ2-5, with 9 bases lining up with TRBD1. V was clipped by 4 bases and J by 4 bases; unmatched bases: 7. This CDR3 region has 15 residues. CDR1 MNHEY and CDR2 SMNVEV come from the germline V gene (reference sequence). The CDR3, as DNA: TGTGCCAGCAGTTCGACAGGGGGTCCGGGAGAGACCCAGTACTTC. Translation: CASSSTGGPGETQYF.

The sample holds a few counts of this clonotype. The chain recombines TRBV4-3 with TRBJ2-7, with 8 bases aligning to TRBD2. CDR1 LGHNA and CDR2 YSLEER come from the germline V gene. The CDR3 length is 13 residues. Trimming at V came to 3 bases and at J to 5 bases, leaving 3 bases not matched to a gene. The CDR3 DNA follows: TGCGCCAGCAGCCACGGGGGGGCCGACGAGCAGTACTTC. Its translation is CASSHGGADEQYF.

The chain links TRBV20-1 to TRBJ2-2, with 7 nucleotides matching TRBD2. The V and J ends lost 5 bases and 0 bases, in that order; junction bases with no gene match: 3. There are 14 residues in the CDR3. In germline, CDR1 is DFQATT, CDR2 SNEGSKA (reference sequence). The CDR3 coding sequence is TGCAGTGCTTCTAGCGGTGCGAACACCGGGGAGCTGTTTTTT. Translation gives CSASSGANTGELFF.

This clonotype appeared once. V usage is TRBV9 and J usage is TRBJ2-1; 15 bases line up with TRBD2. With the DNA end fitting TRBJ2-7 better, the J assignment may be wrong. Looked up from germline, CDR1 is SGDLS and CDR2 is YYNGEE. The CDR3 extends over 17 amino acids. The CDR3 loop reads CASSARTSGGDYNEQYF. CDR3 sequence (DNA): TGTGCCAGCAGCGCCAGGACTAGCGGGGGGGACTACAATGAGCAGTACTTC.

This chain links TRBV7-2 with TRBJ2-1, with 9 positions matching TRBD1. Looked up from germline, CDR1 is SGHTA and CDR2 is FQGNSA. Germline trimming cut 10 bases from V and 8 bases from J; bases unmatched to any gene: 12. The CDR3 extends over 14 amino acids. The CDR3: CATKQGANWDEQFF. The CDR3 DNA sequence: TGTGCCACCAAACAGGGGGCGAATTGGGATGAGCAGTTCTTC.

This clonotype was recorded a few times. V gene TRBV5-1 combines with J gene TRBJ2-3, with D tentatively TRBD2 (6 bases). The CDR3 extends over 15 amino acids. Trimming removed 3 bases from V and 2 bases from J, with 13 bases in between. CDR1 SGHRS and CDR2 YFSETQ come from the germline V gene. CDR3 loop: CASSYGGSHTDTQYF. CDR3 coding DNA: TGCGCCAGCAGCTATGGGGGGTCCCACACAGATACGCAGTATTTT.

CDR3 loop: CASSLPPLAGGLSYNEQFF. The DNA of the CDR3 is TGTGCCAGCAGCTTACCCCCACTAGCGGGGGGGCTCTCCTACAATGAGCAGTTCTTC. This chain connects TRBV7-2 to TRBJ2-1, with 13 bases that match TRBD2. The CDR3 has 19 residues. The junction had 7 bases not matched to a gene; V was cut back by 2 bases and J by 0 bases. Germline CDR1 is SGHTA and CDR2 is FQGNSA.

Note on this clonotype: An end of the junction does not agree with germline; a read error may underlie this. The gene calls are TRBV2 and TRBJ2-6; D may be TRBD1 or TRBD2 (5 bases each). Germline V gives CDR1 SNHLY, CDR2 FYNNEI. The length of the CDR3 is 17 residues. The CDR3 loop reads CASRDHYWGSGANVLTF. CDR3 in DNA: TGTGCCAGCAGAGATCATTACTGGGGGTCTGGTGCCAACGTCCTGACTTTC.